The 8 T cell receptor beta chains below all came from one sample that was sequenced in a study of blood T cell repertoires in COVID-19. Repertoires were generated with immunoSEQ multiplex PCR, while TCRdb's copy carries only in-frame clones and drops some. The sample has more than 200,000 clones, around 88% seen once. Sequencing was done on a sample of peripheral blood. Receptors originate from a woman in her 30s with COVID-19, enrolled during active disease.

V is TRBV4-3 and J is TRBJ2-1; 7 positions match TRBD2. Germline values: CDR1 LGHNA, CDR2 YSLEER. J was trimmed by 7 bases and V by 0 bases; bases with no gene match: 9. This CDR3 has 16 amino acids. In nucleotides, the CDR3 is TGCGCCAGCAGCCAAGATGGGGAGGGGTCGGTAAATGAGCAGTTCTTC. Translated, it gives CASSQDGEGSVNEQFF.

The V call is TRBV11-2, the J call TRBJ2-3; D is unresolved. The CDR3 covers 13 residues. Germline CDR1 reads SGHAT; CDR2 reads FQNNGV. The V gene lost 6 bases and the J gene lost 2 bases, with 9 bases spanning the gap. The CDR3 protein is CASRRGPTDTQYF. For the CDR3, the DNA is TGTGCCAGCAGACGCGGCCCCACAGATACGCAGTATTTT.

This clone was detected once. The chain employs TRBV7-6 and TRBJ1-6; D not resolved. The V end lost 0 bases, the J end lost 6 bases, and 6 bases lay between the germline ends. Looked up from germline, CDR1 is SGHVS and CDR2 is FNYEAQ. This CDR3 spans 14 amino acids. The DNA of the CDR3 is TGTGCCAGCAGCTTAGCCAGTTCTAATTCACCCCTCCACTTT. Translation: CASSLASSNSPLHF.

This chain uses TRBV4-3 with TRBJ2-7; D is possibly TRBD2 (5 bases). The CDR3 consists of 13 residues. Germline V lookup: CDR1 LGHNA, CDR2 YSLEER. The V end lost 4 bases, the J end lost 2 bases, and 9 bases lay between the germline ends. This CDR3 reads CASSPGNPYEQYF. For the CDR3, the DNA is TGCGCCAGCAGCCCCGGGAACCCCTACGAGCAGTACTTC.

This clone has just a few counts. V usage is TRBV21-1 and J usage is TRBJ1-6; TRBD1 is the table's D call and was not checked against the DNA. TRBV21-1 is tagged as a pseudogene. The CDR3 spans 19 residues. CDR3 coding DNA: TGTGCCAGCAGCAAAGAAGGCAGGGGGCGGGTTTCCTATAATTCACCCCTCCACTTT. It specifies CASSKEGRGRVSYNSPLHF.

V is TRBV6-5 and J is TRBJ2-3; 13 nucleotides match TRBD2. The CDR3 runs to 15 residues. Germline-derived CDR1 and CDR2 are MNHEY and SVGAGI. V lost 10 bases and J lost 2; bases outside the gene matches: 6. DNA for the CDR3: TGTGCCACCCTGGGACTAGCGGGGCCCACAGATACGCAGTATTTT. Its translation: CATLGLAGPTDTQYF.

The chain has TRBV28 and TRBJ2-3; tentative D call: TRBD2 (6 bases). Deletions cut 6 bases from V and 4 bases from J, with 17 bases between. This CDR3 region has 15 residues. Germline values: CDR1 MDHEN, CDR2 SYDVKM. CDR3 sequence reads: CASSWGTGGADTQYF. The CDR3 nucleotides read TGTGCCAGCAGCTGGGGGACCGGAGGGGCAGATACGCAGTATTTT.

The gene calls are TRBV6-6 and TRBJ2-7, with TRBD1 matching 7 bases. With V trimmed by 5 bases and J by 7 bases, 11 bases remained unmatched. The V gene's germline CDR1 is MNHNY and CDR2 SVGAGI (reference sequence). The CDR3 totals 14 residues. CDR3 sequence (DNA): TGTGCCAGCAGTCCGGGACAGCGATCTGAGGAGCAGTACTTC. This gives the protein CASSPGQRSEEQYF.